The clone carrying this TCR beta chain was recorded a few times. The antigen is not known. A second PCR of about 7 to 11 cycles used a sample-barcoded 5' primer and a J-beta primer mix. A single record per CDR3 protein comes from TCRdb applying MiXCR to the 5' RACE reads. This sample has about 650,000 distinct CDR3 sequences, with about 30% found just once. The sample comes from a study of blood T cells in healthy people across ages. The CDR3 contains 21 residues. Trimming at V came to 0 bases and at J to 0 bases, leaving 14 bases not matched to a gene. Germline assignment: CDR1 LGHDT and CDR2 YNNKEL (reference sequence). General study findings and limits: The diversity estimates, figures obtained from one million T cells, were considered underestimates.

The rearrangement uses TRBV3-1 and TRBJ1-5; the match to TRBD1 covers 10 bases. Sequenced sample: blood. This TCR was sampled from a woman older than 75 in good health. CDR3 nucleotides: TGTGCCAGCAGCCAAGATCTATGGTGTGACAGGGGGCGAGCTAGCAATCAGCCCCAGCATTTT. Residues: CASSQDLWCDRGRASNQPQHF.